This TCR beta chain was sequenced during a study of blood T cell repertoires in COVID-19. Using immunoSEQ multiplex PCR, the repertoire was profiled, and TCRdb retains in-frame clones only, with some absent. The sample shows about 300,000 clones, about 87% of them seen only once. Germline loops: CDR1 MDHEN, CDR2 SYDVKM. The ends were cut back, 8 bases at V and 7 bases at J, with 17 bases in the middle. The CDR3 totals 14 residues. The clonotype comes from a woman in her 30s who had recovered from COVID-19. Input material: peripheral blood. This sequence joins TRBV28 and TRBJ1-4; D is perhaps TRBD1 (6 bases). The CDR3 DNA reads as TGTGCCAGCTCAATACAGGGCCTAGGTGAAAAACTGTTTTTT. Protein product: CASSIQGLGEKLFF.